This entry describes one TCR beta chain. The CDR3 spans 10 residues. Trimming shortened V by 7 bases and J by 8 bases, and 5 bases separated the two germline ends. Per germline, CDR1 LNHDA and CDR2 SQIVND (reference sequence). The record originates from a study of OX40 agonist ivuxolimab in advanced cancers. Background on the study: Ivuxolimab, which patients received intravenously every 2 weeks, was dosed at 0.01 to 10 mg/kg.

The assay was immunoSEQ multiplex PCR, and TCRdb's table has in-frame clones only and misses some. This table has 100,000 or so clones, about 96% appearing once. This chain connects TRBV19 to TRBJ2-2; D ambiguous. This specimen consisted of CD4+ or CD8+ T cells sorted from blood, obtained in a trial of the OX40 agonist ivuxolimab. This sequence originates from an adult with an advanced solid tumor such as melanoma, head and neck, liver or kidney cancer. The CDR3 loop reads CASKAGELFF. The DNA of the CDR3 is TGTGCCAGTAAGGCGGGGGAGCTGTTTTTT. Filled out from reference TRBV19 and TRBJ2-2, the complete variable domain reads DGGITQSPKYLFRKEGQNVTLSCEQNLNHDAMYWYRQDPGQGLRLIYYSQIVNDFQKGDIAEGYSVSREKKESFPLTVTSAQKNPTAFYLCASKAGELFFGEGSRLTVL.